This entry lists 24 T cell receptor beta chains sequenced from one sample in a study of cytomegalovirus exposure and HLA in healthy donors. Use of 60 Vbeta and 13 Jbeta primers characterized the PCR. Assay: immunoSEQ multiplex PCR; the TCRdb copy retains only in-frame clones and omits some. The table lists roughly 99,000 clones, roughly three quarters of them singletons. The sample comprised PBMCs. The receptors here all came from a male donor in good health and CMV-seropositive.

The gene calls are TRBV6-4 and TRBJ1-2; the D gene is possibly TRBD1 (5 bases). Germline CDR1 is MRHNA and CDR2 is SNTAGT. Trimming shortened V by 2 bases and J by 8 bases, and 9 bases separated the two germline ends. CDR3 size: 12 residues. The CDR3 bases are TGTGCCAGCAGTGACCCACGGGGGGGCTACACCTTC. This encodes CASSDPRGGYTF.

CDR3 amino acids: CASRNPVGGNYGYTF. The CDR3 DNA sequence: TGTGCCAGCAGAAATCCCGTGGGGGGGAACTATGGCTACACCTTC. The chain uses TRBV27 and TRBJ1-2, with D perhaps TRBD1 (5 bases). Germline V lookup: CDR1 MNHEY, CDR2 SMNVEV (reference sequence). The ends were cut back, 6 bases at V and 2 bases at J, with 16 bases in the middle. The CDR3 spans 15 residues.

V is TRBV7-2 and J is TRBJ1-4; D is uncertain. The CDR3 sequence is 14 residues long. Germline lookup yields CDR1 SGHTA and CDR2 FQGNSA. V was trimmed by 5 bases and J by 7 bases, leaving 14 bases between them. CDR3 sequence reads: CASSLGVRSEKLFF. DNA of the CDR3: TGTGCCAGCAGCCTCGGAGTAAGAAGTGAAAAACTGTTTTTT. The variable domain in full, completed from reference TRBV7-2 and TRBJ1-4, reads GAGVSQSPSNKVTEKGKDVELRCDPISGHTALYWYRQSLGQGLEFLIYFQGNSAPDKSGLPSDRFSAERTGGSVSTLTIQRTQQEDSAVYLCASSLGVRSEKLFFGSGTQLSVL.

The gene calls are TRBV6-5 and TRBJ2-1; possibly TRBD2 for D (6 bases). The V end was cut by 6 bases, the J end by 2 bases, with 11 bases between. CDR3 size: 14 residues. The germline V gene has CDR1 MNHEY and CDR2 SVGAGI. CDR3 residues: CASRRLGAYNEQFF. The CDR3 DNA is TGTGCCAGCAGGCGACTAGGGGCCTACAATGAGCAGTTCTTC.

In its sample, this clone was seen a few times. V is TRBV29-1 and J is TRBJ1-5; TRBD1 agrees at 9 bases. The CDR3 is 13 residues long. Germline V gene lookup returns CDR1 SQVTM and CDR2 ANQGSEA. V shed 6 bases and J 4 bases; nucleotides not matched to a gene: 4. CDR3 nucleotide sequence: TGCAGCGTGGGTGGACAGGGGAATCAGCCCCAGCATTTT. Translation: CSVGGQGNQPQHF.

V and J are TRBV30 and TRBJ1-2, with D tentatively TRBD1 (5 bases). CDR1 and CDR2 from the germline V gene are GTSNPN and SVGIG (reference sequence). V was trimmed by 5 bases and J by 8 bases, leaving 9 bases between them. This CDR3 is built from 10 residues. The CDR3 here is CAWGGVGYTF. The CDR3 coding sequence is TGTGCCTGGGGGGGGGTCGGCTACACCTTC.

This rearrangement joins TRBV6-5 to TRBJ2-7; 7 bases match TRBD1. J lost 6 bases, V lost 6 bases, and 5 bases had no gene match. Germline values: CDR1 MNHEY, CDR2 SVGAGI. CDR3 length: 12 residues. For the CDR3, the DNA is TGTGCCAGCAGCCACAGGGGAAGCGAGCAGTACTTC. Translation gives CASSHRGSEQYF.

V usage is TRBV5-4 and J usage is TRBJ2-5, with 7 bases aligning to TRBD2. This CDR3 comprises 15 residues. V was pared by 2 bases and J by 1 base, with 5 bases of the junction left unmatched. Germline V gene sequence: CDR1 SGHNT, CDR2 YYREEE (reference sequence). CDR3 bases: TGTGCCAGCAGCTTAAAGCGGGGACCCCAAGAGACCCAGTACTTC. Its translation: CASSLKRGPQETQYF.

The table lists this clone with a few counts. This chain links TRBV15 with TRBJ2-7, with 7 bases matching TRBD1. The CDR3 has 13 residues. Germline assignment: CDR1 LNHNV and CDR2 YYDKDF (reference sequence). With V trimmed by 0 bases and J by 6 bases, 2 bases remained unmatched. Here the CDR3 reads CATSRERGREQYF. In DNA, the CDR3 is TGTGCCACCAGCAGAGAGAGGGGGCGCGAGCAGTACTTC.

The chain employs TRBV19 and TRBJ1-2; possible D gene TRBD1, 6 bases. Trimming cost V 5 bases and J 1 base, with 8 bases left between them. The CDR3 extends over 13 amino acids. The germline V gene has CDR1 LNHDA and CDR2 SQIVND (reference sequence). CDR3 sequence (DNA): TGTGCCAGTAGTCCGGACAGTAACTATGGCTACACCTTC. This encodes CASSPDSNYGYTF.

The sample holds a few counts of this clone. V is TRBV4-1 and J is TRBJ2-1; TRBD2 matches 12 bases. V shed 4 bases and J 7 bases; nucleotides not matched to a gene: 5. Germline CDR1 and CDR2: MGHRA and YSYEKL. The CDR3 is 15 amino acids. The CDR3 nucleotides read TGCGCCAGCAGCCCTCTTGGACTAGCGGGGAATGAGCAGTTCTTC. It encodes CASSPLGLAGNEQFF.

The V call is TRBV6-6, the J call TRBJ1-3; D is unclear. This CDR3 has 10 amino acids. Trimming shortened V by 9 bases and J by 4 bases, and 4 bases separated the two germline ends. Germline-derived CDR1 and CDR2 are MNHNY and SVGAGI (reference sequence). The CDR3 sequence: CASRGNTIYF. CDR3 in DNA: TGTGCCAGTCGGGGAAACACCATATATTTT.

This clone occurred a few times. The V and J genes are TRBV2 and TRBJ2-7; perhaps TRBD1 as D (6 bases). In germline, CDR1 is SNHLY, CDR2 FYNNEI. There are 14 residues in the CDR3. Trimming removed 11 bases from V and 3 bases from J, with 20 bases in between. This chain's CDR3 is CAFTKVRGNYEQYF. The CDR3 DNA reads as TGTGCCTTTACGAAGGTGAGGGGGAACTACGAGCAGTACTTC.

The chain uses TRBV15 and TRBJ2-6; TRBD1 matches 7 bases. Looked up from germline, CDR1 is LNHNV and CDR2 is YYDKDF (reference sequence). V trimming: 5 bases; J trimming: 3 bases; junction bases outside the gene matches: 4. The CDR3 has 15 residues. The CDR3 region is CATSDRVGGANVLTF. CDR3 sequence (DNA): TGTGCCACCAGCGACAGGGTCGGTGGGGCCAACGTCCTGACTTTC.

The rearrangement joins TRBV30 to TRBJ1-4, with TRBD1 matching 7 bases. J gave up 8 bases and V 0 bases, and 9 bases lay outside the gene matches. This CDR3 contains 15 residues. CDR1 is GTSNPN and CDR2 is SVGIG in the germline V gene (reference sequence). The CDR3, as DNA: TGTGCCTGGAGTGTGGGGAACAGGGGACACGAAAAACTGTTTTTT. It codes for CAWSVGNRGHEKLFF.

This chain links TRBV7-2 with TRBJ1-5, with 8 bases aligning to TRBD1. The CDR3 loop spans 16 amino acids. Germline V CDR1 and CDR2: SGHTA, FQGNSA. V shed 1 base, J shed 3 bases, and the junction held 5 bases outside the gene matches. CDR3 nucleotides: TGTGCCAGCAGCTTAGGGCAGGGGGCCCTCAATCAGCCCCAGCATTTT. Protein: CASSLGQGALNQPQHF.

The chain joins TRBV5-1 to TRBJ1-2; D perhaps matches TRBD1 (5 bases). The length of the CDR3 is 18 residues. V lost 4 bases to trimming and J lost 3 bases, with 25 bases between them. The V gene's germline CDR1 is SGHRS and CDR2 YFSETQ. CDR3 sequence (DNA): TGCGCCAGCAGCCCCTTGGGGGGAAGAGGTGAAAAGGACTATGGCTACACCTTC. Its translation: CASSPLGGRGEKDYGYTF.

The J gene is TRBJ2-5, the V gene TRBV5-1; the D is unclear. Looked up from germline, CDR1 is SGHRS and CDR2 is YFSETQ. Trimming left V 5 bases short and J 1 base short, with 12 bases between. The CDR3 contains 14 residues. CDR3 protein: CASSKMGTQETQYF. The DNA of the CDR3 is TGCGCCAGCAGTAAAATGGGCACCCAAGAGACCCAGTACTTC.

This chain connects TRBV30 to TRBJ1-1, with D unresolved. V was trimmed by 1 base and J by 5 bases, leaving 5 bases between them. The germline V gene encodes CDR1 GTSNPN and CDR2 SVGIG (reference sequence). This CDR3 has 11 residues. The chain's CDR3 is CAWSDWTEAFF. The CDR3 region has the DNA TGTGCCTGGAGTGACTGGACTGAAGCTTTCTTT.

The chain joins TRBV5-6 to TRBJ1-2; 9 nucleotides agree with TRBD1. The germline V gene encodes CDR1 SGHDT and CDR2 YYEEEE. CDR3 length equals 14 residues. V lost 0 bases and J lost 12; bases outside the gene matches: 9. CDR3 region: CASSLEAPGQGHTF. In nucleotides, the CDR3 is TGTGCCAGCAGCTTGGAAGCCCCGGGACAGGGACACACCTTC. Looking up the rest from reference TRBV5-6 and TRBJ1-2 gives the full variable domain: DAGVTQSPTHLIKTRGQQVTLRCSPKSGHDTVSWYQQALGQGPQFIFQYYEEEERQRGNFPDRFSGHQFPNYSSELNVNALLLGDSALYLCASSLEAPGQGHTFGSGTRLTVV.

The CDR3 region has the DNA TGTGCCAGCAGCTTCAGCGGGGGCGGCAAAAACATTCAGTACTTC. Encoded protein: CASSFSGGGKNIQYF. The chain is built from TRBV7-9 and TRBJ2-4, with 8 bases that match TRBD2. Germline V gives CDR1 SEHNR, CDR2 FQNEAQ (reference sequence). Trimming took 3 bases from V and 3 from J; bases not matched to a gene: 4. CDR3 length: 15 residues. Full variable domain (remainder filled in from reference TRBV7-9 and TRBJ2-4): DTGVSQNPRHKITKRGQNVTFRCDPISEHNRLYWYRQTLGQGPEFLTYFQNEAQLEKSRLLSDRFSAERPKGSFSTLEIQRTEQGDSAMYLCASSFSGGGKNIQYFGAGTRLSVL.

The CDR3 region is CASSSRGGNTEAFF. CDR3 coding DNA: TGTGCCAGCAGCTCCCGGGGGGGGAACACTGAAGCTTTCTTT. This chain joins TRBV7-2 and TRBJ1-1, with a tentative D call TRBD1 (5 bases). V was trimmed by 4 bases and J by 1 base, leaving 10 bases between them. Germline V lookup: CDR1 SGHTA, CDR2 FQGNSA. The CDR3 consists of 14 residues.

This clone was recorded only once. The J gene is TRBJ2-3, the V gene TRBV9; D is ambiguous. CDR1 is SGDLS, CDR2 YYNGEE, per germline. V was clipped by 4 bases and J by 6 bases, with 9 bases between them. The CDR3 has 12 residues. The DNA for the CDR3 is TGTGCCAGCAGCCATCCGAGCGATACGCAGTATTTT. Translation: CASSHPSDTQYF.

The V gene is TRBV5-4, the J gene TRBJ1-1; D call uncertain. The CDR3 has 11 residues. The germline V and J ends were trimmed by 7 bases and 10 bases, with 14 bases remaining between them. CDR1 and CDR2 (germline): SGHNT, YYREEE (reference sequence). CDR3 region: CASSPGVGAFF. DNA for the CDR3: TGTGCCAGCTCCCCGGGAGTTGGAGCTTTCTTT.